This TCR beta chain is from a study of blood T cell repertoires in COVID-19. Across the study: The analysed material was cDNA or gDNA that came from T cells, B-cell-depleted T cells, or PBMCs.

The J segment lost 4 bases and the V segment lost 6 bases, leaving 10 bases of the junction unmatched. CDR3 length: 15 amino acids. Germline assignment: CDR1 KGHDR and CDR2 SFDVKD. Only in-frame clones appear in the TCRdb table, and some are missing; sequencing was by immunoSEQ multiplex PCR. The sample includes 55,000 to 65,000 clones, about nine tenths of them seen just once. Source material: peripheral blood. The TCR was taken from a woman of 80 years or more with active COVID-19. The rearrangement joins TRBV24-1 to TRBJ1-2, with 7 bases fitting TRBD1. CDR3: CATSYHAGGIYGYTF. CDR3 DNA sequence: TGTGCCACCAGTTACCACGCAGGGGGGATCTATGGCTACACCTTC.